Presented here are 5 T cell receptor beta chains from one specimen sequenced in a study of T cell repertoires in cytomegalovirus infection. TCRdb redid the calling of the reads with MiXCR, one entry per CDR3 protein. The sample gives approximately 750,000 distinct CDR3 sequences, 35% of which show up once; 2.8% is in the top ten. Sequenced sample: PBMCs. These receptors originate from a human donor in good health (CMV status not recorded). Some clones in this sample may be carry-over from other donors' samples.

This sequence joins TRBV9 and TRBJ2-6, with D possibly matching TRBD2 (5 bases). CDR1 and CDR2 (germline): SGDLS, YYNGEE. The CDR3 runs to 15 residues. V lost 1 base to trimming and J lost 1 base, with 6 bases between them. CDR3 DNA: TGTGCCAGCAGCGTAAGGGAGTCTGGGGCCAACGTCCTGACTTTC. Its protein product is CASSVRESGANVLTF.

The chain has TRBV5-1 and TRBJ2-1, with 10 bases matching TRBD2. The CDR3 runs to 16 residues. CDR1 is SGHRS and CDR2 is YFSETQ in the germline V gene. Trimming took 0 bases from V and 6 from J; bases not matched to a gene: 6. For the CDR3, the DNA is TGCGCCAGCAGCTTGGCCGGAGCGGGGGGGCTCAATGAGCAGTTCTTC. Amino acids: CASSLAGAGGLNEQFF. Full variable domain (remainder filled in from reference TRBV5-1 and TRBJ2-1): KAGVTQTPRYLIKTRGQQVTLSCSPISGHRSVSWYQQTPGQGLQFLFEYFSETQRNKGNFPGRFSGRQFSNSRSEMNVSTLELGDSALYLCASSLAGAGGLNEQFFGPGTRLTVL.

A remark on this clonotype: One end of the junction fails to match germline, which may point to a read error. J is TRBJ2-1 and V is TRBV7-9; D ambiguous. The length of the CDR3 is 12 residues. The germline gives CDR1 SEHNR, CDR2 FQNEAQ (reference sequence). The CDR3 nucleotides are TGTGCCAGCCTTCCGTTAGGCGATGAGCAGTTATTC. Its protein is CASLPLGDEQLF. Variable domain in full (rest from reference TRBV7-9 and TRBJ2-1): DTGVSQNPRHKITKRGQNVTFRCDPISEHNRLYWYRQTLGQGPEFLTYFQNEAQLEKSRLLSDRFSAERPKGSFSTLEIQRTEQGDSAMYLCASLPLGDEQLFGPGTRLTVL.

The chain combines TRBV12-3 or TRBV12-4 with TRBJ2-1; 8 bases fit TRBD2. The CDR3 spans 16 residues. The ends lost 8 bases at V and 0 bases at J; junction bases unmatched: 9. The CDR3 nucleotides read TGTGCCAGCGGACAAAGCAGCGGGGGCTCCTACAATGAGCAGTTCTTC. Encoded protein: CASGQSSGGSYNEQFF.

V is TRBV27 and J is TRBJ1-1; D call uncertain. Germline V gene lookup returns CDR1 MNHEY and CDR2 SMNVEV (reference sequence). This CDR3 contains 14 residues. With 0 bases removed from V and 1 base from J, the gap between germline ends came to 6 bases. This CDR3 reads CASSLSVTNTEAFF. For the CDR3, the DNA is TGTGCCAGCAGTTTATCTGTCACGAACACTGAAGCTTTCTTT.